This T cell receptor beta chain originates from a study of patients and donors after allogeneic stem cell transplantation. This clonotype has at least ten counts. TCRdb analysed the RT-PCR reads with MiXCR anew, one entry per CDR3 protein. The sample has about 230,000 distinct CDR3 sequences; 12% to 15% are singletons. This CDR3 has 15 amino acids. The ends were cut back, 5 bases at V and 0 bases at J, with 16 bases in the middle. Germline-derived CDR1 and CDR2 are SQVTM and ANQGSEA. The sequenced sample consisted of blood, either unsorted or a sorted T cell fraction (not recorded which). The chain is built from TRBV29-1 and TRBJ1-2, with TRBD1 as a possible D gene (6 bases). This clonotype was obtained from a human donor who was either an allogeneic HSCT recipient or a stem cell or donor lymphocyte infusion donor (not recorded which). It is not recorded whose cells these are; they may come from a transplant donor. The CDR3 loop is CSVTLGADPNYGYTF. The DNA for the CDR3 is TGCAGCGTTACCCTGGGGGCTGATCCTAACTATGGCTACACCTTC.